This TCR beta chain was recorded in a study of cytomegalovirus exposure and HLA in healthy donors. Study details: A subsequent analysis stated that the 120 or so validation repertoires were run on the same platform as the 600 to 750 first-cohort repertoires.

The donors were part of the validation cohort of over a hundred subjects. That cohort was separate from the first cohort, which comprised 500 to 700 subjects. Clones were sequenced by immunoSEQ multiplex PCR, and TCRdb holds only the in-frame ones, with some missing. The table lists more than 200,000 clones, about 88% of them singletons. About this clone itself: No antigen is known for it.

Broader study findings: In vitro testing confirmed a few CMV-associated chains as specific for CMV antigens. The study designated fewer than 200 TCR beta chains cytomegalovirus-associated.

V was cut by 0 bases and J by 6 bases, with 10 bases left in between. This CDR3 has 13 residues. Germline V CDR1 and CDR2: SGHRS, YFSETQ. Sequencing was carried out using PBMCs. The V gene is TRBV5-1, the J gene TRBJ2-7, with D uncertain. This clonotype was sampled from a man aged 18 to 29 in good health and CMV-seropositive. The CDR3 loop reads CASSLASVSEQYF. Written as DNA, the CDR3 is TGCGCCAGCAGCTTGGCCTCGGTGAGCGAGCAGTACTTC.